Below are 12 T cell receptor beta chains sequenced from a single sample in a study of blood T cell repertoires in COVID-19 (dated by TCRdb to the early 2020s). Receptor libraries were prepared by the immunoSEQ multiplex PCR assay. The immuneACCESS repertoire file appears here via TCRdb, limited to in-frame rearrangements. These files lack a portion of the clones; in checked studies, under half of the deficit traces to unresolved V genes, and the cause of the others is not known. Present in this sample are about 170,000 clones, 80% to 90% of which were seen just once. The biggest ten clones account for about 3.5% of the sample. Sequences were obtained from PBMCs or T cells enriched from blood (not recorded which). The receptors derive from a woman between 45 and 65 years old in a cohort exposed to, infected with or recovered from COVID-19 (not recorded which).

The J gene is TRBJ1-2, the V gene TRBV30; no firm D call. The CDR3 spans 13 residues. The V end was cut by 4 bases, the J end by 6 bases, with 15 bases between. CDR1 GTSNPN and CDR2 SVGIG come from the germline V gene (reference sequence). In nucleotides, the CDR3 is TGTGCCTGGACCATGGCCATTTTCGATGGCTACACCTTC. It is translated as CAWTMAIFDGYTF.

The chain has TRBV3-1 (or the pseudogene TRBV3-2) and TRBJ2-5; 8 nucleotides match TRBD1. Germline trimming cut 6 bases from V and 5 bases from J; bases unmatched to any gene: 17. Germline CDR1 reads LGHDT; CDR2 reads YNNKEL (reference sequence). This CDR3 has 17 residues. CDR3 bases: TGTGCCAGCAGTCCAAGCAGGGGGCTTGGTGAGTGGGAGACCCAGTACTTC. This encodes CASSPSRGLGEWETQYF.

The chain recombines TRBV19 with TRBJ2-1; possible D gene TRBD1, 6 bases. V lost 4 bases and J lost 0, with 10 bases in between. Per germline, CDR1 LNHDA and CDR2 SQIVND (reference sequence). The CDR3 length is 15 residues. The CDR3, as DNA: TGTGCCAGTAGTACGGACAGTTACTCCTACAATGAGCAGTTCTTC. Translated, it gives CASSTDSYSYNEQFF.

The table lists this clone with a few counts. The chain uses TRBV5-4 and TRBJ1-1; D is possibly TRBD1 (6 bases). Trimming cost V 4 bases and J 1 base, with 14 bases left between them. The CDR3 contains 15 residues. Germline V CDR1 and CDR2: SGHNT, YYREEE (reference sequence). The DNA of the CDR3 is TGTGCCAGCAGCCGAACAGGGTTAGGGAACACTGAAGCTTTCTTT. It yields the protein CASSRTGLGNTEAFF.

The rearrangement uses TRBV19 and TRBJ1-5; 9 bases align to TRBD1. The V and J ends lost 8 bases and 6 bases, in that order; junction bases with no gene match: 11. The CDR3 contains 15 residues. CDR1 is LNHDA and CDR2 is SQIVND in the germline V gene (reference sequence). CDR3 nucleotide sequence: TGTGCCAGTGGTGGTCTGGGACAGGGTTTTCAGCCCCAGCATTTT. Translating it yields CASGGLGQGFQPQHF.

This clone has only a few counts. The rearrangement links TRBV19 to TRBJ2-7; TRBD2 matches 9 bases. Germline CDR1 and CDR2: LNHDA and SQIVND (reference sequence). The CDR3 covers 16 residues. J was trimmed by 3 bases and V by 9 bases; bases with no gene match: 15. The DNA for the CDR3 is TGTGCCAGCAAGGACAGGTTTGGTAGCGGGAGCTACGAGCAGTACTTC. Encoded protein: CASKDRFGSGSYEQYF.

The chain uses TRBV11-3 and TRBJ2-5, with 9 bases matching TRBD1. The CDR3 is 15 amino acids. Germline V lookup: CDR1 SGHNT, CDR2 YENEEA. V was clipped by 1 base and J by 5 bases; unmatched bases: 5. CDR3 in amino acids: CASSLGGTGMETQYF. In DNA form, the CDR3 reads TGTGCCAGCAGCTTAGGAGGGACAGGGATGGAGACCCAGTACTTC.

This rearrangement joins TRBV9 to TRBJ2-1; D not certain. From germline, CDR1 is SGDLS and CDR2 YYNGEE. The CDR3 spans 15 residues. Trimming removed 4 bases from V and 4 bases from J, with 15 bases in between. The CDR3 DNA reads TGTGCCAGCAGCCCCGCGATAGCAGATTACAATGAGCAGTTCTTC. Translated: CASSPAIADYNEQFF.

This chain joins TRBV4-2 and TRBJ2-7, with 8 positions matching TRBD1. J lost 13 bases, V lost 3 bases, and 11 bases had no gene match. The CDR3 extends over 13 amino acids. The germline V gene encodes CDR1 LGHNA and CDR2 YNFKEQ. The CDR3 loop reads CASSQETGVPEYF. The CDR3 region has the DNA TGTGCCAGCAGCCAGGAGACAGGGGTTCCGGAATACTTC.

The chain employs TRBV24-1 and TRBJ2-2; 9 nucleotides align to TRBD2. The junction had 10 bases not matched to a gene; V was cut back by 1 base and J by 5 bases. The CDR3 length is 18 residues. CDR1 KGHDR and CDR2 SFDVKD come from the germline V gene. CDR3 loop: CATSDFASGEIYTGELFF. The CDR3 coding sequence is TGTGCCACCAGTGATTTCGCTAGCGGGGAGATTTATACCGGGGAGCTGTTTTTT.

The chain uses TRBV5-6 and TRBJ1-6, with TRBD1 matching over 8 bases. CDR3 size: 17 residues. Germline V gene lookup returns CDR1 SGHDT and CDR2 YYEEEE. V shed 0 bases, J shed 5 bases, and the junction held 7 bases outside the gene matches. CDR3 sequence (DNA): TGTGCCAGCAGCTTGGGGACAGGGAGACTAGATAATTCACCCCTCCACTTT. Its translation: CASSLGTGRLDNSPLHF.

The rearrangement links TRBV15 to TRBJ2-5, with a weak D call TRBD1 (7 bases). The CDR3 sequence is 15 residues long. V was cut by 1 base and J by 8 bases, with 17 bases left in between. The germline CDR1 and CDR2 sequences are LNHNV and YYDKDF (reference sequence). The CDR3 region is CATSRAGGGGITQYF. The CDR3 DNA follows: TGTGCCACCAGCAGAGCAGGAGGGGGCGGAATAACCCAGTACTTC.